These 30 T cell receptor beta chains share one sample of origin, sequenced in a study of cytomegalovirus exposure and HLA in healthy donors. Some clones are missing from TCRdb's copy, which holds only in-frame ones; the method was immunoSEQ multiplex PCR. The sample lists some 65,000 clones, more than 95% occurring once. Sequencing was carried out using PBMCs. Every receptor here comes from a man between 18 and 35 years old in good health and CMV-seronegative.

The chain joins TRBV6-5 to TRBJ1-2; weak D call: TRBD1 (6 bases). Trimming took off 6 bases at V and 4 bases at J, with 12 bases between the two ends. The CDR3 loop spans 13 amino acids. Per germline, CDR1 MNHEY and CDR2 SVGAGI. CDR3 bases: TGTGCCAGCAGGACCGGACAGAGCTATGGCTACACCTTC. Amino acids: CASRTGQSYGYTF.

This sequence joins TRBV30 and TRBJ1-2, with TRBD1 matching 7 bases. Unmatched junction bases numbered 10, after V lost 8 bases and J lost 7 bases. This CDR3 comprises 12 residues. CDR1 GTSNPN and CDR2 SVGIG come from the germline V gene (reference sequence). This chain's CDR3 is CAGPTGTRGYTF. In DNA, the CDR3 is TGTGCCGGACCGACAGGGACACGTGGCTACACCTTC.

The V gene is TRBV11-2, the J gene TRBJ2-7; D is ambiguous. This CDR3 comprises 18 residues. V was pared by 1 base and J by 0 bases, with 19 bases between. CDR1 is SGHAT and CDR2 is FQNNGV in the germline V gene. The CDR3 DNA reads as TGTGCCAGCAGCTTAGCTGATTTCGGAGTAGGAAGCTCCTACGAGCAGTACTTC. Translation: CASSLADFGVGSSYEQYF.

The chain recombines TRBV12-5 with TRBJ1-1; possible D gene TRBD1, 6 bases. This CDR3 has 13 amino acids. Trimming took off 7 bases at V and 3 bases at J, with 12 bases between the two ends. Germline assignment: CDR1 LGHNT and CDR2 FRNRAP. Written as DNA, the CDR3 is TGTGCTAGTGCCCCGACAGGAGACACTGAAGCTTTCTTT. This translates into CASAPTGDTEAFF.

The table lists this clone with a few counts. V is TRBV6-5 and J is TRBJ2-7, with 8 bases fitting TRBD1. With 5 bases clipped from V and 4 bases from J, the junction kept 10 bases outside the gene matches. This CDR3 region has 15 residues. Looked up from germline, CDR1 is MNHEY and CDR2 is SVGAGI. The CDR3 DNA reads TGTGCCAGCAGTCAGGGGGGCAGGGGGCCTTACGAGCAGTACTTC. As protein: CASSQGGRGPYEQYF.

V and J are TRBV27 and TRBJ2-2, with D perhaps TRBD2 (7 bases). Trimming removed 4 bases from V and 4 bases from J, with 25 bases in between. The germline V gene has CDR1 MNHEY and CDR2 SMNVEV (reference sequence). The CDR3 has 19 residues. The chain's CDR3 is CASSSPQKGGALGTGELFF. The CDR3 DNA follows: TGTGCCAGCAGTTCTCCCCAAAAGGGGGGGGCCTTGGGCACCGGGGAGCTGTTTTTT.

This clone was seen only once. The J gene is TRBJ2-7, the V gene TRBV19, with D possibly being TRBD1 (6 bases). V lost 4 bases and J lost 4, with 20 bases in between. Germline values: CDR1 LNHDA, CDR2 SQIVND (reference sequence). The CDR3 is 16 residues long. CDR3 loop: CASSTGAGTTVYEQYF. The CDR3 DNA reads TGTGCCAGTAGTACCGGGGCCGGGACAACCGTATACGAGCAGTACTTC.

The rearrangement links TRBV27 to TRBJ1-4, with D possibly matching TRBD1 (6 bases). The V end was cut by 6 bases, the J end by 3 bases, with 8 bases between. The CDR3 runs to 13 residues. In germline, CDR1 is MNHEY, CDR2 SMNVEV (reference sequence). The chain's CDR3 is CASRGAPNEKLFF. CDR3 nucleotide sequence: TGTGCCAGCAGGGGGGCGCCTAATGAAAAACTGTTTTTT.

The CDR3 loop is CASGDRGMNTEAFF. In DNA form, the CDR3 reads TGTGCCAGCGGAGACAGGGGCATGAACACTGAAGCTTTCTTT. The rearrangement links TRBV28 to TRBJ1-1; 8 bases line up with TRBD1. The V and J ends lost 8 bases and 0 bases, in that order; junction bases with no gene match: 5. Germline V gene lookup returns CDR1 MDHEN and CDR2 SYDVKM. The CDR3 extends over 14 amino acids.

The chain employs TRBV2 and TRBJ1-2, with D possibly matching TRBD1 (6 bases). From germline, CDR1 is SNHLY and CDR2 FYNNEI. Trimming removed 5 bases from V and 6 bases from J, with 10 bases in between. This CDR3 comprises 12 residues. This chain's CDR3 is CASSFNRDGYTF. In DNA, the CDR3 is TGTGCCAGCAGTTTTAACAGGGATGGCTACACCTTC.

This chain connects TRBV28 to TRBJ1-1; D is uncertain. V lost 5 bases, J lost 3 bases, and 7 bases lay in between. Germline V gene lookup returns CDR1 MDHEN and CDR2 SYDVKM. This CDR3 has 12 residues. The CDR3 DNA follows: TGTGCCAGCAGTCAGGAGGACACTGAAGCTTTCTTT. Residues: CASSQEDTEAFF.

The chain carries TRBV2 and TRBJ1-5; 8 nucleotides align to TRBD1. The ends lost 6 bases at V and 5 bases at J; junction bases unmatched: 9. CDR1 SNHLY and CDR2 FYNNEI come from the germline V gene. This CDR3 spans 15 amino acids. CDR3 amino acids: CASRAWTGLHQPQHF. In DNA, the CDR3 is TGTGCCAGCAGGGCCTGGACAGGGTTACATCAGCCCCAGCATTTT.

The rearrangement links TRBV28 to TRBJ1-3, with 7 bases lining up with TRBD1. Germline lookup yields CDR1 MDHEN and CDR2 SYDVKM. The V gene end was trimmed by 7 bases and the J gene end by 0 bases; junction bases not matched to a gene: 6. The CDR3 is made up of 15 amino acids. CDR3 DNA sequence: TGTGCCAGCACTCCGGGACAGCGCTCTGGAAACACCATATATTTT. Translation gives CASTPGQRSGNTIYF.

The gene calls are TRBV7-9 and TRBJ2-1; TRBD2 matches at 10 bases. CDR3 length: 16 residues. V shed 1 base and J 7 bases; nucleotides not matched to a gene: 7. Germline V lookup: CDR1 SEHNR, CDR2 FQNEAQ (reference sequence). The CDR3, as DNA: TGTGCCAGCAGCTTAGTGGCTAGCGGGAGTTGGAATGAGCAGTTCTTC. Residues: CASSLVASGSWNEQFF.

This chain links TRBV9 with TRBJ1-1; maybe TRBD1 (5 bases). This CDR3 contains 15 residues. The V and J ends lost 0 bases and 1 base respectively, with 10 bases between them. The germline V gene encodes CDR1 SGDLS and CDR2 YYNGEE. The CDR3 here is CASSVDGRENTEAFF. The CDR3 DNA sequence: TGTGCCAGCAGCGTAGATGGCAGGGAGAACACTGAAGCTTTCTTT.

This clone was detected a few times. The genes are TRBV28 and TRBJ1-3, with 7 bases lining up with TRBD1. Trimming removed 5 bases from V and 2 bases from J; junction bases left unmatched: 6. This CDR3 spans 15 amino acids. Per germline, CDR1 MDHEN and CDR2 SYDVKM. The CDR3 is CASSRSGTAGNTIYF. CDR3 bases: TGTGCCAGCAGTCGCTCCGGGACAGCTGGAAACACCATATATTTT.

This clone was observed a single time. The rearrangement joins TRBV12-5 to TRBJ2-1, with D maybe TRBD2 (6 bases). Trimming pared 6 bases from V and 2 bases from J, leaving 11 bases between. The CDR3 is 14 residues long. Looked up from germline, CDR1 is LGHNT and CDR2 is FRNRAP. Here the CDR3 reads CASGGGVAYNEQFF. The CDR3 DNA reads as TGTGCTAGTGGGGGCGGGGTGGCCTACAATGAGCAGTTCTTC. Full variable domain (outside the CDR3, taken from reference TRBV12-5 and TRBJ2-1): DARVTQTPRHKVTEMGQEVTMRCQPILGHNTVFWYRQTMMQGLELLAYFRNRAPLDDSGMPKDRFSAEMPDATLATLKIQPSEPRDSAVYFCASGGGVAYNEQFFGPGTRLTVL.

Of note for this clone: Sequence at one end of the junction differs from germline and may be a read error. CDR3: CASSKASGQGLF. The CDR3, as DNA: TGTGCCAGCAGTAAGGCCTCGGGACAGGGTTTATTT. V gene TRBV27 combines with J gene TRBJ1-4; TRBD1 matches at 9 bases. The germline gives CDR1 MNHEY, CDR2 SMNVEV (reference sequence). The CDR3 covers 12 residues. The full variable domain, with the rest looked up from reference TRBV27 and TRBJ1-4, is EAQVTQNPRYLITVTGKKLTVTCSQNMNHEYMSWYRQDPGLGLRQIYYSMNVEVTDKGDVPEGYKVSRKEKRNFPLILESPSPNQTSLYFCASSKASGQGLFGSGTQLSVL.

The chain employs TRBV7-6 and TRBJ2-2; 12 nucleotides line up with TRBD1. Per germline, CDR1 SGHVS and CDR2 FNYEAQ. The V and J ends lost 7 bases and 5 bases, in that order; junction bases with no gene match: 8. CDR3 size: 16 residues. The CDR3, as DNA: TGTGCCAGCACCGGTGGGGGACAGGGGGCGACCGGGGAGCTGTTTTTT. This codes for CASTGGGQGATGELFF.

V gene TRBV29-1 combines with J gene TRBJ2-7, with a possible D match to TRBD2 (5 bases). CDR3 length equals 13 residues. Germline assignment: CDR1 SQVTM and CDR2 ANQGSEA. Trimming took 7 bases from V and 4 from J, leaving 17 bases between them. CDR3 sequence reads: CSASGGRSYEQYF. The CDR3 DNA reads as TGCAGCGCTTCTGGTGGGAGATCTTACGAGCAGTACTTC.

The J gene is TRBJ1-2, the V gene TRBV9; 12 bases line up with TRBD1. V lost 3 bases to trimming and J lost 8 bases; unmatched junction nucleotides: 8. The CDR3 has 15 amino acids. Germline CDR1 reads SGDLS; CDR2 reads YYNGEE. This CDR3 is CASSALGTGGDGYTF. CDR3 bases: TGTGCCAGCAGCGCCCTAGGGACAGGGGGCGACGGCTACACCTTC.

The chain couples TRBV28 to TRBJ2-1; 10 bases are a match to TRBD2. This CDR3 has 14 amino acids. Germline V CDR1 and CDR2: MDHEN, SYDVKM. Losses at the gene ends were 5 bases for V and 7 bases for J; bases not matched to a gene: 5. The CDR3 loop is CASSPGTSANEQFF. The CDR3 DNA reads as TGTGCCAGCAGTCCCGGGACTAGCGCAAATGAGCAGTTCTTC. Full variable domain (outside the CDR3, taken from reference TRBV28 and TRBJ2-1): DVKVTQSSRYLVKRTGEKVFLECVQDMDHENMFWYRQDPGLGLRLIYFSYDVKMKEKGDIPEGYSVSREKKERFSLILESASTNQTSMYLCASSPGTSANEQFFGPGTRLTVL.

This rearrangement joins TRBV5-1 to TRBJ1-1; D unclear. The CDR3 sequence is 13 residues long. Trimming pared 0 bases from V and 3 bases from J, leaving 6 bases between. Germline values: CDR1 SGHRS, CDR2 YFSETQ. The CDR3 nucleotides read TGCGCCAGCAGCTTGGAGCGGGACACTGAAGCTTTCTTT. It codes for CASSLERDTEAFF.

The V call is TRBV28, the J call TRBJ1-1; 9 nucleotides agree with TRBD1. J gave up 5 bases and V 4 bases, and 5 bases lay outside the gene matches. Germline assignment: CDR1 MDHEN and CDR2 SYDVKM. The CDR3 length is 14 residues. The CDR3, as DNA: TGTGCCAGCAGTTGGGCCGGGACAGGGACTGAAGCTTTCTTT. Its protein product is CASSWAGTGTEAFF. The full variable domain, in which reference TRBV28 and TRBJ1-1 provide the parts outside the CDR3, is DVKVTQSSRYLVKRTGEKVFLECVQDMDHENMFWYRQDPGLGLRLIYFSYDVKMKEKGDIPEGYSVSREKKERFSLILESASTNQTSMYLCASSWAGTGTEAFFGQGTRLTVV.

The CDR3 reads CASSHTGDEQFF. The CDR3 DNA sequence: TGTGCCAGCAGCCACACAGGCGATGAGCAGTTCTTC. The chain carries TRBV14 and TRBJ2-1; D is possibly TRBD1 (5 bases). Germline assignment: CDR1 SGHDN and CDR2 FVKESK. The length of the CDR3 is 12 residues. Trimming cost V 3 bases and J 8 bases, with 8 bases left between them.

CDR3 coding DNA: TGTGCCAGCAGCTTAGACAGGGGCCACGAGCAGTACTTC. Translation gives CASSLDRGHEQYF. The V and J genes are TRBV7-2 and TRBJ2-7, with 7 bases matching TRBD1. Per germline, CDR1 SGHTA and CDR2 FQGNSA. This CDR3 is built from 13 residues. V dropped 1 base and J dropped 5; count of bases not matched to a gene: 2.

The V gene is TRBV11-2, the J gene TRBJ2-2, with 7 bases that match TRBD2. The CDR3 consists of 13 residues. V trimming: 5 bases; J trimming: 7 bases; junction bases outside the gene matches: 4. Germline V CDR1 and CDR2: SGHAT, FQNNGV. CDR3 sequence: CASSGRVHGELFF. The CDR3 bases are TGTGCCAGCAGCGGGAGGGTCCACGGGGAGCTGTTTTTT.

The chain joins TRBV7-9 to TRBJ1-2, with TRBD1 as a possible D gene (6 bases). Germline CDR1 reads SEHNR; CDR2 reads FQNEAQ (reference sequence). Trimming left V 2 bases short and J 2 bases short, with 9 bases between. This CDR3 is 14 amino acids long. In DNA form, the CDR3 reads TGTGCCAGCAGCTTACAGGGGCGGAACTATGGCTACACCTTC. Residues: CASSLQGRNYGYTF.

The V call is TRBV21-1, the J call TRBJ2-1; the table's D gene call, TRBD2, was not cross checked with the DNA. TRBV21-1 is shown as a pseudogene. This CDR3 is 16 amino acids long. CDR3 amino acids: CASSDDLAGGPNEQFF. Here the CDR3 DNA reads TGTGCCAGCAGCGATGACCTAGCGGGAGGGCCGAATGAGCAGTTCTTC.

This rearrangement joins TRBV7-6 to TRBJ1-1, with 11 bases identical to TRBD1. Germline V CDR1 and CDR2: SGHVS, FNYEAQ. The CDR3 spans 16 residues. V lost 1 base and J lost 5; bases outside the gene matches: 6. The CDR3 nucleotides are TGTGCCAGCAGCTTAGGGACAGGGGGCGCGGGAACTGAAGCTTTCTTT. It codes for CASSLGTGGAGTEAFF. The whole variable domain, remainder taken from reference TRBV7-6 and TRBJ1-1, is GAGVSQSPRYKVTKRGQDVALRCDPISGHVSLYWYRQALGQGPEFLTYFNYEAQQDKSGLPNDRFSAERPEGSISTLTIQRTEQRDSAMYRCASSLGTGGAGTEAFFGQGTRLTVV.